The 21 T cell receptor beta chains given below trace back to one sample, sequenced in a study of T-cell reconstitution after alpha-beta-depleted transplantation in children. Unique molecular identifiers were incorporated during preparation of the TCRbeta library. TCRdb ran MiXCR on the PCR reads and lists one entry per CDR3 protein. This table has a few hundred thousand distinct CDR3 sequences, around 9.9% appearing once. The sample consisted of PBMCs from the stem cell graft donor, taken from the stem cell graft. These receptors came from a human donor who donated a stem cell graft to a child with acute myeloid leukemia.

The rearrangement joins TRBV5-1 to TRBJ2-3; 7 bases align to TRBD1. With V trimmed by 2 bases and J by 4 bases, 1 base remained unmatched. In germline, CDR1 is SGHRS, CDR2 YFSETQ. This CDR3 has 13 amino acids. In nucleotides, the CDR3 is TGCGCCAGCAGCTTCGGACAGGCAGATACGCAGTATTTT. Translated: CASSFGQADTQYF.

The chain couples TRBV5-5 to TRBJ1-4, with a possible D match to TRBD1 (5 bases). The germline V gene has CDR1 SGHKS and CDR2 YYEKEE (reference sequence). Between the trimmed V and J ends, which lost 1 base and 5 bases, there was a span of 12 bases. This CDR3 is 15 amino acids long. The CDR3 loop is CASSLSPGSNEKLFF. In DNA form, the CDR3 reads TGTGCCAGCAGCTTGTCGCCAGGGAGCAATGAAAAACTGTTTTTT.

The V gene is TRBV5-1, the J gene TRBJ2-2; a weak D match, TRBD2 (7 bases). CDR3 size: 14 residues. V was pared by 6 bases and J by 0 bases, with 9 bases between. CDR1 and CDR2 (germline): SGHRS, YFSETQ. CDR3 amino acids: CASIGGPNTGELFF. The CDR3 DNA reads as TGCGCCAGCATCGGGGGGCCGAACACCGGGGAGCTGTTTTTT.

The CDR3 spells CSPYSGGTQYF. In DNA form, the CDR3 reads TGCAGTCCTTACAGCGGGGGTACGCAGTATTTT. The chain combines TRBV20-1 with TRBJ2-3, with 8 bases fitting TRBD2. V shed 8 bases and J 8 bases; nucleotides not matched to a gene: 6. From germline, CDR1 is DFQATT and CDR2 SNEGSKA (reference sequence). The CDR3 extends over 11 amino acids.

The chain has TRBV12-3 or TRBV12-4 and TRBJ2-5; TRBD2 matches at 7 bases. This CDR3 spans 14 amino acids. J was trimmed by 2 bases and V by 6 bases; bases with no gene match: 6. DNA of the CDR3: TGTGCCAGCAGCCGGGACTACAATCAAGAGACCCAGTACTTC. It yields the protein CASSRDYNQETQYF.

V usage is TRBV4-1 and J usage is TRBJ2-2, with no clear D. Germline V gene sequence: CDR1 MGHRA, CDR2 YSYEKL. CDR3 length: 15 amino acids. The ends were cut back, 1 base at V and 1 base at J, with 7 bases in the middle. The CDR3 DNA is TGCGCCAGCAGCCAAGTAAGACTGAACACCGGGGAGCTGTTTTTT. Translating it yields CASSQVRLNTGELFF.

In its sample, this clonotype was seen many times. The rearrangement links TRBV12-3 or TRBV12-4 to TRBJ1-1, with 8 positions matching TRBD1. The CDR3 loop spans 14 amino acids. The V and J ends lost 5 bases and 1 base, in that order; junction bases with no gene match: 3. CDR3 in amino acids: CASSRTGWNTEAFF. The CDR3 DNA is TGTGCCAGCAGTCGGACAGGGTGGAACACTGAAGCTTTCTTT.

This clonotype occurred many times. The genes are TRBV5-1 and TRBJ2-1; TRBD1 aligns across 10 bases. With V trimmed by 3 bases and J by 5 bases, 5 bases remained unmatched. The length of the CDR3 is 15 residues. Germline CDR1 and CDR2: SGHRS and YFSETQ. The CDR3 nucleotides are TGCGCCAGCAGCTGGGGGGACAGGGGTCACAATGAGCAGTTCTTC. Amino acid sequence: CASSWGDRGHNEQFF.

This clonotype was counted a few times. This chain links TRBV4-1 with TRBJ2-3; 10 bases line up with TRBD2. Germline V gives CDR1 MGHRA, CDR2 YSYEKL. The CDR3 has 15 residues. V lost 2 bases to trimming and J lost 3 bases; unmatched junction nucleotides: 2. The CDR3 region has the DNA TGCGCCAGCAGCCAACCTAGCGGGAGAACAGATACGCAGTATTTT. Its protein product is CASSQPSGRTDTQYF.

This chain connects TRBV2 to TRBJ2-2; TRBD2 matches 9 bases. Germline CDR1 and CDR2: SNHLY and FYNNEI. The J segment lost 7 bases and the V segment lost 8 bases, leaving 8 bases of the junction unmatched. The CDR3 loop spans 14 amino acids. CDR3 residues: CASWAGGLGGELFF. The CDR3 DNA reads as TGTGCCAGCTGGGCGGGGGGGCTCGGCGGGGAGCTGTTTTTT.

This clonotype was observed at least ten times. J is TRBJ1-1 and V is TRBV6-1; D is uncertain. This CDR3 spans 13 amino acids. Per germline, CDR1 MNHNS and CDR2 SASEGT. Trimming took off 7 bases at V and 2 bases at J, with 11 bases between the two ends. The CDR3 loop reads CASTFRTNTEAFF. For the CDR3, the DNA is TGTGCCAGCACCTTTAGGACTAACACTGAAGCTTTCTTT.

This chain connects TRBV20-1 to TRBJ2-2; 7 bases are a match to TRBD1. The CDR3 length is 14 residues. Germline assignment: CDR1 DFQATT and CDR2 SNEGSKA (reference sequence). Trimming at V came to 5 bases and at J to 2 bases, leaving 5 bases not matched to a gene. The CDR3 DNA sequence: TGCAGTGCTGTGACAGGGTTAAACACCGGGGAGCTGTTTTTT. Encoded protein: CSAVTGLNTGELFF.

This chain connects TRBV5-1 to TRBJ2-5, with 8 positions matching TRBD1. This CDR3 has 15 amino acids. Looked up from germline, CDR1 is SGHRS and CDR2 is YFSETQ. The trim removed 1 base at V and 2 bases at J, leaving 4 bases unmatched. CDR3: CASSLNQGAQETQYF. CDR3 sequence (DNA): TGCGCCAGCAGCTTGAACCAGGGGGCACAAGAGACCCAGTACTTC.

The chain has TRBV4-3 and TRBJ2-1, with 9 positions matching TRBD2. Unmatched junction bases numbered 8, after V lost 1 base and J lost 10 bases. CDR3 length: 15 residues. Germline assignment: CDR1 LGHNA and CDR2 YSLEER. In DNA, the CDR3 is TGCGCCAGCAGCCAAGGTGGGGGTCTAGCGGGAGAGCAGTTCTTC. Translated, it gives CASSQGGGLAGEQFF.

The chain carries TRBV20-1 and TRBJ2-7; 8 positions agree with TRBD2. J lost 6 bases, V lost 0 bases, and 7 bases had no gene match. The CDR3 length is 14 residues. Germline V gives CDR1 DFQATT, CDR2 SNEGSKA (reference sequence). The CDR3 loop is CSARDLREGREQYF. The CDR3 DNA reads TGCAGTGCTAGAGATCTCCGGGAGGGCCGCGAGCAGTACTTC.

This chain connects TRBV5-6 to TRBJ2-6; D is unclear. In germline, CDR1 is SGHDT, CDR2 YYEEEE. This CDR3 comprises 16 residues. V was trimmed by 5 bases and J by 0 bases, leaving 12 bases between them. CDR3 DNA: TGTGCCAGCAGTACCTTAAGTGGCTCTGGGGCCAACGTCCTGACTTTC. It is translated as CASSTLSGSGANVLTF.

This clonotype was picked up many times. V gene TRBV10-3 combines with J gene TRBJ2-7, with 9 positions matching TRBD1. Germline V CDR1 and CDR2: ENHRY, SYGVKD. CDR3 length: 12 amino acids. CDR3 nucleotides: TGTGCGACCGGGACAGGGCCTTTTGAGCAGTACTTC. Translation gives CATGTGPFEQYF.

This clonotype was seen a few times. V and J are TRBV6-1 and TRBJ2-5, with TRBD1 matching over 10 bases. V was clipped by 4 bases and J by 4 bases; unmatched bases: 6. The germline V gene encodes CDR1 MNHNS and CDR2 SASEGT. This CDR3 is built from 15 residues. The CDR3 loop reads CASSADRGLRETQYF. In DNA, the CDR3 is TGTGCCAGCAGTGCAGACAGGGGGCTTAGAGAGACCCAGTACTTC.

This clonotype was observed many times. CDR3: CSARFNEKLFF. CDR3 sequence (DNA): TGCAGTGCTAGATTTAATGAAAAACTGTTTTTT. The chain is built from TRBV20-1 and TRBJ1-4; D is unclear. Germline CDR1 DFQATT, CDR2 SNEGSKA (reference sequence). Trimming shortened V by 2 bases and J by 4 bases, and 2 bases separated the two germline ends. The CDR3 is 11 amino acids.

In its sample, this clonotype was seen a few times. This chain connects TRBV20-1 to TRBJ2-7; perhaps TRBD1 as D (5 bases). Per germline, CDR1 DFQATT and CDR2 SNEGSKA (reference sequence). V was clipped by 7 bases and J by 3 bases, with 13 bases between them. The length of the CDR3 is 12 residues. DNA of the CDR3: TGCAGTGTAAAAAGGGGCATCTACGAGCAGTACTTC. The encoded protein is CSVKRGIYEQYF.

This clonotype was counted only a few times. The CDR3 DNA sequence: TGCGCCAGCAGCTTGGTGGTTAGCGAGACCTACGAGCAGTACTTC. It specifies CASSLVVSETYEQYF. V is TRBV5-1 and J is TRBJ2-7; D is possibly TRBD2 (5 bases). CDR1 is SGHRS and CDR2 is YFSETQ in the germline V gene. The CDR3 spans 15 residues. The ends were cut back, 0 bases at V and 2 bases at J, with 12 bases in the middle.